The 17 T cell receptor beta chains in this list originate from one sample, sequenced in a study of OX40 agonist ivuxolimab in advanced cancers. Sequenced by immunoSEQ multiplex PCR; TCRdb stores in-frame clones only, minus some. The sample carries around 81,000 clones, roughly 88% recorded once. The starting material was CD4+ or CD8+ T cells sorted from blood, obtained in a trial of the OX40 agonist ivuxolimab. The origin of the receptors is an adult with an advanced solid tumor such as melanoma, head and neck, liver or kidney cancer.

The chain couples TRBV5-6 to TRBJ1-5; 9 bases align to TRBD1. The CDR3 has 15 amino acids. V lost 4 bases and J lost 7; bases outside the gene matches: 9. Germline CDR1 is SGHDT and CDR2 is YYEEEE. The CDR3 is CASSLGQGMYQPQHF. CDR3 DNA: TGTGCCAGCAGCCTAGGACAGGGGATGTACCAGCCCCAGCATTTT.

This clone has only a few counts. The chain carries TRBV4-1 and TRBJ2-1; D might be TRBD2 (5 bases). Germline lookup yields CDR1 MGHRA and CDR2 YSYEKL. Trimming shortened V by 1 base and J by 8 bases, and 15 bases separated the two germline ends. The CDR3 extends over 15 amino acids. As DNA, the CDR3 is TGCGCCAGCAGCCAAGTCCGGGATTGGTCGGATGAGCAGTTCTTC. Its protein is CASSQVRDWSDEQFF.

V gene TRBV6-6 combines with J gene TRBJ2-5, with 7 positions matching TRBD2. Trimming at V came to 5 bases and at J to 5 bases, leaving 5 bases not matched to a gene. This CDR3 is 13 amino acids long. Germline V gene sequence: CDR1 MNHNY, CDR2 SVGAGI (reference sequence). The CDR3 reads CASSAAGVETQYF. Written as DNA, the CDR3 is TGTGCCAGCAGTGCGGCGGGAGTGGAGACCCAGTACTTC.

This chain connects TRBV7-3 to TRBJ2-5; D remains ambiguous. Trimming stripped 2 bases from V and 1 base from J, with 8 bases between. The CDR3 is 14 amino acids. CDR1 and CDR2 (germline): SGHTA, FQGTGA. The CDR3 loop reads CASSLYGAQETQYF. In nucleotides, the CDR3 is TGTGCCAGCAGCTTATACGGCGCCCAAGAGACCCAGTACTTC.

The V gene is TRBV25-1, the J gene TRBJ2-3; a weak D match, TRBD2 (7 bases). The CDR3 has 16 residues. Germline CDR1 and CDR2: MGHDK and SYGVNS. The ends were cut back, 2 bases at V and 0 bases at J, with 12 bases in the middle. Written as DNA, the CDR3 is TGTGCCAGCAGTGAAGGGGGGGCTGGTAGCACAGATACGCAGTATTTT. It is translated as CASSEGGAGSTDTQYF.

The chain couples TRBV28 to TRBJ1-2; D is possibly TRBD1 (6 bases). CDR3 length: 11 residues. Deletions cut 11 bases from V and 2 bases from J, with 9 bases between. Germline CDR1 and CDR2: MDHEN and SYDVKM. CDR3 protein: CAGGGNYGYTF. For the CDR3, the DNA is TGTGCCGGAGGGGGGAACTATGGCTACACCTTC.

V is TRBV7-8 and J is TRBJ1-1, with D uncertain. The germline CDR1 and CDR2 sequences are SGHVS and FQNEAQ. The V gene lost 1 base and the J gene lost 3 bases, with 12 bases spanning the gap. The CDR3 has 15 amino acids. The DNA of the CDR3 is TGTGCCAGCAGCTTAGTCCTTTCCGGGGACACTGAAGCTTTCTTT. It specifies CASSLVLSGDTEAFF. The entire variable domain, with the rest obtained from reference TRBV7-8 and TRBJ1-1, is as follows: GAGVSQSPRYKVAKRGQDVALRCDPISGHVSLFWYQQALGQGPEFLTYFQNEAQLDKSGLPSDRFFAERPEGSVSTLKIQRTQQEDSAVYLCASSLVLSGDTEAFFGQGTRLTVV.

The CDR3 DNA follows: TGTGCCAGCAGCTCACAGGGGGGAAACACCATATATTTT. This gives the protein CASSSQGGNTIYF. The chain joins TRBV7-2 to TRBJ1-3, with TRBD1 identical over 7 bases. Germline assignment: CDR1 SGHTA and CDR2 FQGNSA. CDR3 length equals 13 residues. V shed 4 bases, J shed 4 bases, and the junction held 1 base outside the gene matches. Together with reference TRBV7-2 and TRBJ1-3, the CDR3 gives the full variable domain: GAGVSQSPSNKVTEKGKDVELRCDPISGHTALYWYRQSLGQGLEFLIYFQGNSAPDKSGLPSDRFSAERTGGSVSTLTIQRTQQEDSAVYLCASSSQGGNTIYFGEGSWLTVV.

This sequence joins TRBV28 and TRBJ2-5, with D uncertain. There are 16 residues in the CDR3. The V gene lost 3 bases and the J gene lost 2 bases, with 16 bases spanning the gap. CDR1 MDHEN and CDR2 SYDVKM come from the germline V gene. The CDR3 DNA is TGTGCCAGCAGTTTCCTCGTGACAAAGGAACAAGAGACCCAGTACTTC. It encodes CASSFLVTKEQETQYF.

This chain links TRBV7-2 with TRBJ2-5; no clear D. The assigned J gene may be wrong: the sequence end matches TRBJ2-7 better. There are 13 residues in the CDR3. Germline CDR1 SGHTA, CDR2 FQGNSA. The DNA for the CDR3 is TGTGCCAGCAGCTTAGAGGGCGGTTACGAGCAGTACTTC. Its protein is CASSLEGGYEQYF.

This chain links TRBV28 with TRBJ2-1; the D gene could be TRBD1 or TRBD2 (5 bases each). This CDR3 region has 15 residues. V was trimmed by 6 bases and J by 2 bases, leaving 14 bases between them. CDR1 is MDHEN and CDR2 is SYDVKM in the germline V gene. CDR3 coding DNA: TGTGCCAGCAGCAATTTCGGGGCTGCCTACAATGAGCAGTTCTTC. It codes for CASSNFGAAYNEQFF. The variable domain in full, with the rest retrieved from reference TRBV28 and TRBJ2-1, is DVKVTQSSRYLVKRTGEKVFLECVQDMDHENMFWYRQDPGLGLRLIYFSYDVKMKEKGDIPEGYSVSREKKERFSLILESASTNQTSMYLCASSNFGAAYNEQFFGPGTRLTVL.

A single count supports this clone. V and J are TRBV11-2 and TRBJ2-1; tentative D call: TRBD1 (6 bases). Per germline, CDR1 SGHAT and CDR2 FQNNGV. CDR3 length: 17 residues. Trimming removed 5 bases at V and 4 bases at J, with 21 bases between. The CDR3 DNA follows: TGTGCCAGCAGCCAGAGGTTCGGCAGGGGACATTACAATGAGCAGTTCTTC. Encoded protein: CASSQRFGRGHYNEQFF.

The rearrangement uses TRBV4-1 and TRBJ1-2; D is undetermined. Germline lookup yields CDR1 MGHRA and CDR2 YSYEKL. There are 13 residues in the CDR3. V lost 5 bases and J lost 4, with 11 bases in between. The CDR3 sequence: CASSSEGTYGYTF. CDR3 sequence (DNA): TGCGCCAGCAGCTCAGAGGGCACCTATGGCTACACCTTC.

The chain carries TRBV15 and TRBJ2-5, with TRBD1 identical over 7 bases. After removal of 4 bases from V and 1 base from J, the junction contained 9 bases not matched to a gene. The length of the CDR3 is 16 residues. From germline, CDR1 is LNHNV and CDR2 YYDKDF (reference sequence). The CDR3 sequence is CATSNTLPGGQETQYF. The CDR3, as DNA: TGTGCCACCAGCAATACCCTACCAGGGGGCCAAGAGACCCAGTACTTC.

A few counts support this clone. The same CDR3 arises from other DNA sequences in this sample as well. V is TRBV5-1 and J is TRBJ2-5, with TRBD1 matching over 9 bases. Germline trimming cut 1 base from V and 5 bases from J; bases unmatched to any gene: 3. The V gene's germline CDR1 is SGHRS and CDR2 YFSETQ. The length of the CDR3 is 14 residues. CDR3: CASSLRQGGETQYF. DNA for the CDR3: TGCGCCAGCAGCTTGAGACAGGGGGGGGAGACCCAGTACTTC.

The V and J genes are TRBV27 and TRBJ2-6; D not certain. The CDR3 sequence is 16 residues long. CDR1 is MNHEY and CDR2 is SMNVEV in the germline V gene (reference sequence). V gave up 2 bases and J gave up 2 bases, with 10 bases separating them. The CDR3 reads CASSLRLMTGANVLTF. The CDR3 DNA sequence: TGTGCCAGCAGTTTAAGACTGATGACTGGGGCCAACGTCCTGACTTTC.

V is TRBV18 and J is TRBJ2-5; 14 nucleotides match TRBD2. Trimming at V came to 4 bases and at J to 4 bases, leaving 11 bases not matched to a gene. CDR1 is KGHSH and CDR2 is LQKENI in the germline V gene. This CDR3 is built from 18 residues. The CDR3 is CASSLIGTSGSITETQYF. CDR3 in DNA: TGTGCCAGCTCACTCATTGGGACTAGCGGGAGTATCACAGAGACCCAGTACTTC.